Listed below are T cell receptor beta chains from one sample, sequenced in a study of vaccination effects on CD4 cells after COVID-19. These receptors have no known antigen. Data came from immunoSEQ multiplex PCR; TCRdb stores just in-frame clones and leaves some out. The table has around 63,000 clones, over 70% seen once. The sample in question was CD4+ T cells from PBMCs cultured with HCoV-OC43 spike peptides, obtained before COVID-19 vaccination. The receptors stem from a human donor who received a COVID-19 vaccine. The CDR3 runs from the conserved cysteine through the conserved F or W. Fields, in order: clone size, J gene, V gene, D gene, CDR3 DNA, CDR3 protein. The D gene is left open where the match is weak. The listing skips clone size in some rows; elsewhere it reads once, few, many or a size class.

abundance: NA
j_gene: TRBJ2-1
v_gene: TRBV18
d_gene: TRBD1
CDR3nt: TGTGCCAGCTCACCTCGGGGACAGGGGCTTCCCAATGAGCAGTTCTTC
CDR3aa: CASSPRGQGLPNEQFF

abundance: NA
j_gene: TRBJ1-3
v_gene: TRBV6-5
d_gene: NA
CDR3nt: TGTGCCAGCAGTCCCCGACAGACGGAGGGAAACACCATATATTTT
CDR3aa: CASSPRQTEGNTIYF

abundance: NA
j_gene: TRBJ1-1
v_gene: TRBV28
d_gene: NA
CDR3nt: TGTGCCAGCAGTTTCCCTTCGGGGGAGGTAACTGAAGCTTTCTTT
CDR3aa: CASSFPSGEVTEAFF

abundance: NA
j_gene: TRBJ1-5
v_gene: TRBV25-1
d_gene: NA
CDR3nt: TGTGCCAGCAGTAATGACCTAGGGAGCAATCAGCCCCAGCATTTT
CDR3aa: CASSNDLGSNQPQHF

abundance: NA
j_gene: TRBJ1-2
v_gene: TRBV10-3
d_gene: NA
CDR3nt: TGTGCCATCAGTGACTCGTCCTCAGGCTACACCTTC
CDR3aa: CAISDSSSGYTF

abundance: few
j_gene: TRBJ2-5
v_gene: TRBV5-4
d_gene: TRBD2
CDR3nt: TGTGCCAGCAGCCGAGGGACTAGCGGGGGGGAAGAGACCCAGTACTTC
CDR3aa: CASSRGTSGGEETQYF

abundance: NA
j_gene: TRBJ1-4
v_gene: TRBV2
d_gene: TRBD1
CDR3nt: TGTGCCAGCAGTGGGGACAGGAATGGTGAAAAACTGTTTTTT
CDR3aa: CASSGDRNGEKLFF

abundance: NA
j_gene: TRBJ2-5
v_gene: TRBV24-1
d_gene: NA
CDR3nt: TGTGCCACCAGTGATAATCGGGCTAACACCGTACCGGAGACCCAGTACTTC
CDR3aa: CATSDNRANTVPETQYF

abundance: NA
j_gene: TRBJ2-5
v_gene: TRBV5-6
d_gene: TRBD2
CDR3nt: TGTGCCAGCAGCCCCGATCGGTGGGTAGCGGGGGTTATCCAAGAGACCCAGTACTTC
CDR3aa: CASSPDRWVAGVIQETQYF

abundance: few
j_gene: TRBJ1-1
v_gene: TRBV30
d_gene: NA
CDR3nt: TGTGCCTGGAGGGACCCGGGGGGCACTGAAGCTTTCTTT
CDR3aa: CAWRDPGGTEAFF

abundance: few
j_gene: TRBJ1-5
v_gene: TRBV24-1
d_gene: NA
CDR3nt: TGTGCCACCGCTGCACCGAATCAGCCCCAGCATTTT
CDR3aa: CATAAPNQPQHF

abundance: few
j_gene: TRBJ2-2
v_gene: TRBV19
d_gene: TRBD1
CDR3nt: TGTGCCAGCACCGGGGGACAGGGTCCCACCGGGGAGCTGTTTTTT
CDR3aa: CASTGGQGPTGELFF

abundance: NA
j_gene: TRBJ2-3
v_gene: TRBV5-1
d_gene: TRBD2
CDR3nt: TGCGCCAGCAGCGACCTAGCGGGGGGCACAGATACGCAGTATTTT
CDR3aa: CASSDLAGGTDTQYF

abundance: NA
j_gene: TRBJ1-1
v_gene: TRBV18
d_gene: NA
CDR3nt: TGTGCCAGCTCAGAGGGTCAGGGTCTCACTGAAGCTTTCTTT
CDR3aa: CASSEGQGLTEAFF

abundance: NA
j_gene: TRBJ2-3
v_gene: TRBV5-4
d_gene: TRBD1
CDR3nt: TGTGCCAGCAGCCCGGGGGCACCGGGACAGGGATTAGATACGCAGTATTTT
CDR3aa: CASSPGAPGQGLDTQYF

abundance: NA
j_gene: TRBJ2-3
v_gene: TRBV6-6
d_gene: TRBD2
CDR3nt: TGTGCCAGCAGCCCTAGCGGGGGGAGAGCAGATACGCAGTATTTT
CDR3aa: CASSPSGGRADTQYF

abundance: few
j_gene: TRBJ1-5
v_gene: TRBV6-2/TRBV6-3
d_gene: NA
CDR3nt: TGTGCCAGCAGCCGTCGAGGGCCGAGCAATCAGCCCCAGCATTTT
CDR3aa: CASSRRGPSNQPQHF

abundance: NA
j_gene: TRBJ2-2
v_gene: TRBV7-2
d_gene: NA
CDR3nt: TGTGCCAGCAGCTGGGCAGCCACCGGGGAGCTGTTTTTT
CDR3aa: CASSWAATGELFF

abundance: NA
j_gene: TRBJ2-1
v_gene: TRBV5-6
d_gene: TRBD1
CDR3nt: TGTGCCAGCACCTTGTCCGGGACAGGGAATTACAATGAGCAGTTCTTC
CDR3aa: CASTLSGTGNYNEQFF

abundance: NA
j_gene: TRBJ2-2
v_gene: TRBV11-2
d_gene: TRBD2
CDR3nt: TGTGCCAGCAGCTACCCTGCGGCTAGCGGAATCACCGGGGAGCTGTTTTTT
CDR3aa: CASSYPAASGITGELFF